This T cell receptor (beta chain) was retrieved from a study of control samples from healthy donors and cancer patients (dated by TCRdb to about 2020). Receptor amplification or capture employed the immunoSEQ multiplex PCR assay. The table comes from immuneACCESS by way of TCRdb, which keeps in-frame sequences with V and J called. Part of the clones is missing from these tables; in studies checked, under half for an unresolved V gene and the rest for unknown reasons. The table for this sample lists 110,000 to 150,000 clones; about nine tenths of them were counted only once. Around 8.2% of the sample lies in the top ten. The CDR3 spans 13 residues, from the cysteine through the phenylalanine. Of the read, only the CDR3 DNA is kept; its 39 bases are in frame from base 1. As encoded in the germline V gene, CDR1 is SQVTM while CDR2 is ANQGSEA. V lost 2 bases and J lost 3 bases; the stretch between them is 10 bases long.

As regards this clone: The clone's antigen remains unknown. The input lacks base qualities; no much larger clone sits a single base away.

The sequenced sample was blood. Recombination linked TRBV29-1 to TRBJ2-5; TRBD2 is perhaps the D gene, given 5 matching bases. This TCR came from a woman under 40 in good health. The CDR3 sequence is CSVERTVEETQYF. The nucleotides are TGCAGCGTTGAAAGGACTGTCGAAGAGACCCAGTACTTC.